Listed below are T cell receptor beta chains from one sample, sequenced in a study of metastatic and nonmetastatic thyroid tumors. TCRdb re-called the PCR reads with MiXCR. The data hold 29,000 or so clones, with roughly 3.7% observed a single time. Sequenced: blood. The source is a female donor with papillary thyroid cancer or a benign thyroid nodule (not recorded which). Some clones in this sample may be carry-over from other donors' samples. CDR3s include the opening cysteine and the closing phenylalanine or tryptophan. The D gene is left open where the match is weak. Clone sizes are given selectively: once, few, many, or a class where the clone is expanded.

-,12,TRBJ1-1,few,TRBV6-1,TGCGCCATCTCCCGGGGGAACACTGAAGCTTTCTTT,CAISRGNTEAFF
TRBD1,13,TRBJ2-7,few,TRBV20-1,TGCAGTGGGACGGACAGGACCGAATACGAGCAGTACTTC,CSGTDRTEYEQYF
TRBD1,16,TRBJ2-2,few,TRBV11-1,TGTGCCAGCAGCTTACAACAGGGGGCCGGGACCGGGGAGCTGTTTTTT,CASSLQQGAGTGELFF
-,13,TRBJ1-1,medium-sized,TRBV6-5,TGTGCCAGCAGTTACTTTGGGACAACCGAAGCTTTCTTT,CASSYFGTTEAFF
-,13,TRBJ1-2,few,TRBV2,TGTGCCAGCAAACAGGAATCAAACTATGGCTACACCTTC,CASKQESNYGYTF
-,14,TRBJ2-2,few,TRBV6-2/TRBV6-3,TGTGCCAGCAGTTTGGGACCCACCACCTGGGAGCTGTTTTTT,CASSLGPTTWELFF
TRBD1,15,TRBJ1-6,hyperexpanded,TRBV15,TGTGCCACCAGCAGCGAAACAGGGGGGGACTCACCCCTCCACTTT,CATSSETGGDSPLHF
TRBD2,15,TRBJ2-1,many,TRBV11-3,TGTGCCAGCAGCAGACAGACTAGCGGGAGCAATGAGCAGTTCTTC,CASSRQTSGSNEQFF
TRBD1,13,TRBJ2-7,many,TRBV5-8,TGTGCCAGCAGCAACCGGGACAGCAACGAGCAGTACTTC,CASSNRDSNEQYF
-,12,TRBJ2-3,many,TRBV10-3,TGTGCCATGGCCCCGGGACCCGATACGCAGTATTTT,CAMAPGPDTQYF
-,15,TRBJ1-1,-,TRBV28,TGTGCCAGCGCAATCGGTCGAGGGCTGGACACTGAAGCTTTCTTT,CASAIGRGLDTEAFF
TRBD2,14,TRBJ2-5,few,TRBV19,TGTTCCAGTAGTTCTACTTTACGCGGGGGAACCCAGTACTTC,CSSSSTLRGGTQYF
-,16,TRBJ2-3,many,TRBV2,TGTGCCAGCAGTGATCGGCGAGCGGGCGATACAGATACGCAGTATTTT,CASSDRRAGDTDTQYF
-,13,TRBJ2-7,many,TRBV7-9,TGTGCCAGCAGCTTAGTATACTCCTACGAGCAGTACTTC,CASSLVYSYEQYF
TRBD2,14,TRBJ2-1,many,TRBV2,TGTGCCAGCCAGCCCGGGACTAGCCCTAGTGAGCAGTTCTTC,CASQPGTSPSEQFF
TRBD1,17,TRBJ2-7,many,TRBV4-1,TGCGCCAGCAGCCAAGATTTTAGAGGGACAGTTTCCTACGAGCAGTACTTC,CASSQDFRGTVSYEQYF
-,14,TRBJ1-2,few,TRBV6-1,TGTGCCAGCACCCCCCGAGGGGAGGACTATGGCTACACCTTC,CASTPRGEDYGYTF